A single sample gave rise to the 23 T cell receptor beta chains below, sequenced in a study of human T cells and chemical hapten exposure. One entry per CDR3 protein results from TCRdb running MiXCR on the RACE reads. Of approximately 84,000 distinct CDR3 sequences in the sample, about 8.6% were seen once. Time point in this sample: healthy volunteer bleed at 6 weeks. Unseparated into fractions, whole blood served as the source from which total RNA was extracted. Sample: whole blood. The receptors here all came from a male donor in good health. Some clones in this sample may be carry-over from other donors' samples.

As regards this clonotype: A much more abundant neighbour one base away suggests this may be a read error. The chain has TRBV12-3 or TRBV12-4 and TRBJ1-6; the D is unclear. The CDR3 has 15 residues. The CDR3 nucleotides read TGTGCCATCAGTCCCCCCGGCAGTATCGGATCACCCCTCCACTTT. It yields the protein CAISPPGSIGSPLHF.

The chain recombines TRBV6-1 with TRBJ2-1; D perhaps matches TRBD2 (8 bases). V was shortened by 5 bases and J by 4 bases, with 15 bases between the two germline ends. The CDR3 is 15 amino acids. Per germline, CDR1 MNHNS and CDR2 SASEGT. This CDR3 is CASSHSGTDYNEQFF. The CDR3 coding sequence is TGTGCCAGCAGTCATAGCGGGACAGATTACAATGAGCAGTTCTTC.

This sequence joins TRBV20-1 and TRBJ2-3, with 9 bases that match TRBD1. The CDR3 sequence is 15 residues long. Losses at the gene ends were 6 bases for V and 1 base for J; bases not matched to a gene: 8. The germline V gene encodes CDR1 DFQATT and CDR2 SNEGSKA (reference sequence). The CDR3 loop is CSAHPGTGRTDTQYF. Here the CDR3 DNA reads TGCAGTGCCCACCCCGGGACAGGGCGCACAGATACGCAGTATTTT.

The chain combines TRBV9 with TRBJ1-4, with a tentative D call TRBD1 (5 bases). V lost 0 bases, J lost 4 bases, and 10 bases lay in between. From germline, CDR1 is SGDLS and CDR2 YYNGEE. This CDR3 comprises 15 residues. CDR3 in DNA: TGTGCCAGCAGCGTAGGGGGGGGAATTAATGAAAAACTGTTTTTT. Residues: CASSVGGGINEKLFF.

This chain joins TRBV29-1 and TRBJ1-2, with D perhaps matching TRBD1 (6 bases). Germline V gives CDR1 SQVTM, CDR2 ANQGSEA. V was cut by 5 bases and J by 4 bases, with 11 bases left in between. This CDR3 region has 12 residues. CDR3 in amino acids: CSVRQARYGYTF. The CDR3 DNA is TGCAGCGTTCGACAGGCACGCTATGGCTACACCTTC.

The chain recombines TRBV5-7 with TRBJ2-5; D is tentatively TRBD1 or TRBD2 (5 bases each). TRBV5-7 is identified as an open reading frame with a role that is uncertain. The V gene lost 4 bases and the J gene lost 5 bases, with 21 bases spanning the gap. CDR3 length: 16 residues. Here the CDR3 reads CASSETGTGSGETQYF. CDR3 nucleotide sequence: TGTGCCAGCAGCGAAACCGGGACCGGATCTGGGGAGACCCAGTACTTC.

This clonotype was seen more than once but under ten times. The genes are TRBV6-1 and TRBJ2-2, with D possibly being TRBD2 (6 bases). V was trimmed by 3 bases and J by 6 bases, leaving 8 bases between them. CDR1 is MNHNS, CDR2 SASEGT, per germline. CDR3 length: 13 residues. The CDR3 coding sequence is TGTGCCAGCAGTGAGGGGGAGGCCGGGGAGCTGTTTTTT. This codes for CASSEGEAGELFF.

This clonotype was detected only a few times. The chain employs TRBV2 and TRBJ2-1; 13 nucleotides agree with TRBD2. V gave up 7 bases and J gave up 3 bases; unmatched junction bases: 3. The CDR3 sequence is 15 residues long. Germline V gene lookup returns CDR1 SNHLY and CDR2 FYNNEI. This chain's CDR3 is CASKGTSGVYNEQFF. Here the CDR3 DNA reads TGTGCCAGCAAAGGGACTAGCGGGGTCTACAATGAGCAGTTCTTC.

This clonotype was found a few times. The genes are TRBV6-5 and TRBJ2-7; 13 nucleotides line up with TRBD2. CDR1 is MNHEY, CDR2 SVGAGI, per germline. V lost 6 bases and J lost 6; bases outside the gene matches: 5. The CDR3 extends over 14 amino acids. The CDR3 protein is CASSRLAGGGEQYF. DNA for the CDR3: TGTGCCAGCAGCCGACTAGCGGGAGGAGGCGAGCAGTACTTC.

This clonotype has a single count. A much more abundant neighbour one base away suggests this may be a read error. This chain uses TRBV20-1 with TRBJ2-1; 10 positions agree with TRBD2. The CDR3 is made up of 17 amino acids. In germline, CDR1 is DFQATT, CDR2 SNEGSKA (reference sequence). The CDR3 here is CSTRAPSGSGLGNEQFF. The CDR3 DNA is TGCAGTACTAGAGCCCCTAGCGGGAGTGGGTTGGGCAATGAGCAGTTCTTC.

The sample holds many counts of this clonotype. The chain joins TRBV25-1 to TRBJ1-3; D not resolved. Germline CDR1 MGHDK, CDR2 SYGVNS. The CDR3 runs 15 residues. Trimming stripped 2 bases from V and 1 base from J, with 9 bases between. The CDR3 sequence is CASSEQAGSGNTIYF. CDR3 DNA: TGTGCCAGCAGTGAACAGGCCGGATCTGGAAACACCATATATTTT.

Many counts were recorded for this clonotype. V is TRBV3-1 and J is TRBJ2-6; D might be TRBD2 (6 bases). There are 18 residues in the CDR3. The germline V gene encodes CDR1 LGHDT and CDR2 YNNKEL (reference sequence). Trimming took off 1 base at V and 4 bases at J, with 17 bases between the two ends. The CDR3 nucleotides are TGTGCCAGCAGCCAAGTCTACTTGGGGGGAGACGGGGCCAACGTCCTGACTTTC. Its protein is CASSQVYLGGDGANVLTF.

This clonotype was recorded at least ten times. The V gene is TRBV18, the J gene TRBJ1-5, with D perhaps TRBD1 (6 bases). This CDR3 has 14 residues. V was clipped by 3 bases and J by 2 bases, with 8 bases between them. Looked up from germline, CDR1 is KGHSH and CDR2 is LQKENI. This CDR3 reads CASSPGAGNQPQHF. The CDR3 coding sequence is TGTGCCAGCTCACCGGGGGCCGGCAATCAGCCCCAGCATTTT.

This chain links TRBV5-6 with TRBJ2-1; 8 bases match TRBD2. The trim removed 3 bases at V and 7 bases at J, leaving 9 bases unmatched. Per the germline V gene, CDR1 is SGHDT and CDR2 is YYEEEE. There are 15 residues in the CDR3. The DNA for the CDR3 is TGTGCCAGCAGCTCCGGGACTAGTGTGGAAAATGAGCAGTTCTTC. Translating gives CASSSGTSVENEQFF.

The rearrangement links TRBV27 to TRBJ1-1; tentatively, D is TRBD1 (5 bases). Germline loops: CDR1 MNHEY, CDR2 SMNVEV (reference sequence). Trimming took off 6 bases at V and 3 bases at J, with 11 bases between the two ends. There are 13 residues in the CDR3. The CDR3 DNA reads as TGTGCCAGCAGGCAGGGCGAATACACTGAAGCTTTCTTT. It translates to CASRQGEYTEAFF.

The rearrangement links TRBV20-1 to TRBJ1-1, with D hard to call. CDR1 is DFQATT and CDR2 is SNEGSKA in the germline V gene (reference sequence). This CDR3 has 13 amino acids. V lost 0 bases, J lost 2 bases, and 7 bases lay in between. CDR3 region: CSARDMGNTEAFF. Here the CDR3 DNA reads TGCAGTGCTAGAGATATGGGTAACACTGAAGCTTTCTTT.

This clonotype was recorded at least ten times. The chain employs TRBV4-1 and TRBJ1-4; D is unclear. Germline V lookup: CDR1 MGHRA, CDR2 YSYEKL. The length of the CDR3 is 13 residues. Trimming took 0 bases from V and 4 from J, leaving 3 bases between them. The CDR3 coding sequence is TGCGCCAGCAGCCAAGAGGGTAATGAAAAACTGTTTTTT. Amino acid sequence: CASSQEGNEKLFF.

This clonotype was counted many times. CDR3 sequence (DNA): TGTGCCAGCGTCTATTCAATGGGTAGCAATCAGCCCCAGCATTTT. Residues: CASVYSMGSNQPQHF. The V call is TRBV2, the J call TRBJ1-5; D uncertain. Germline V gene data show CDR1 as SNHLY and CDR2 as FYNNEI. The CDR3 is 15 amino acids. The V end lost 8 bases, the J end lost 0 bases, and 14 bases lay between the germline ends. Looking up the rest from reference TRBV2 and TRBJ1-5 gives the full variable domain: EPEVTQTPSHQVTQMGQEVILRCVPISNHLYFYWYRQILGQKVEFLVSFYNNEISEKSEIFDDQFSVERPDGSNFTLKIRSTKLEDSAMYFCASVYSMGSNQPQHFGDGTRLSIL.

This clonotype came up many times. The V call is TRBV29-1, the J call TRBJ2-3; the match to TRBD1 covers 7 bases. The CDR3 extends over 14 amino acids. J gave up 2 bases and V 5 bases, and 7 bases lay outside the gene matches. CDR1 SQVTM and CDR2 ANQGSEA come from the germline V gene. The CDR3 bases are TGCAGCGTTCCGGACAGGATCGTCACAGATACGCAGTATTTT. It translates to CSVPDRIVTDTQYF.

This clonotype was seen more than once but under ten times. The gene calls are TRBV6-6 and TRBJ2-5, with D possibly being TRBD2 (6 bases). Trimming removed 5 bases from V and 2 bases from J, with 12 bases in between. Per the germline V gene, CDR1 is MNHNY and CDR2 is SVGAGI (reference sequence). The CDR3 is made up of 14 amino acids. The CDR3 here is CASSLRDLQETQYF. Here the CDR3 DNA reads TGTGCCAGCAGTCTACGGGACTTGCAAGAGACCCAGTACTTC.

This clonotype has only a few counts. V gene TRBV12-3 or TRBV12-4 combines with J gene TRBJ1-1, with 9 nucleotides matching TRBD1. The CDR3 sequence is 16 residues long. V lost 6 bases to trimming and J lost 4 bases; unmatched junction nucleotides: 12. The CDR3 spells CASSKDRGRVSTEAFF. In DNA form, the CDR3 reads TGTGCCAGCAGCAAAGACAGGGGGAGAGTTAGCACTGAAGCTTTCTTT.

In its sample, this clonotype was seen a few times. The genes are TRBV5-1 and TRBJ2-3, with 7 bases that match TRBD1. The CDR3 loop spans 15 amino acids. Germline values: CDR1 SGHRS, CDR2 YFSETQ. Trimming at V came to 7 bases and at J to 3 bases, leaving 11 bases not matched to a gene. The CDR3 loop reads CASGSGTAVTDTQYF. CDR3 sequence (DNA): TGCGCCAGCGGATCCGGGACAGCCGTTACAGATACGCAGTATTTT. Filled out from reference TRBV5-1 and TRBJ2-3, the complete variable domain reads KAGVTQTPRYLIKTRGQQVTLSCSPISGHRSVSWYQQTPGQGLQFLFEYFSETQRNKGNFPGRFSGRQFSNSRSEMNVSTLELGDSALYLCASGSGTAVTDTQYFGPGTRLTVL.

The sample holds many counts of this clonotype. The chain combines TRBV6-6 with TRBJ2-7, with D unclear. Germline CDR1 is MNHNY and CDR2 is SVGAGI (reference sequence). V was trimmed by 2 bases and J by 5 bases, leaving 16 bases between them. The CDR3 length is 15 residues. The CDR3, as DNA: TGTGCCAGCAGTTACCGGACGATTGAAAGCGACGAGCAGTACTTC. This gives the protein CASSYRTIESDEQYF.